The 27 T cell receptor beta chains reported below all come from one sample, sequenced in a study of PD-1 blockade in classical Hodgkin lymphoma. No patient escaped relapse after autologous stem cell transplantation, and brentuximab vedotin exposure varied. Profiling relied on immunoSEQ multiplex PCR, and the TCRdb table lists in-frame clones only, not all of them. The sample includes some 100,000 clones, around nine tenths of them seen just once. The specimen was peripheral blood mononuclear cells (PBMCs), collected at baseline. Receptors originate from a human donor with classical Hodgkin lymphoma.

This clone has only one observation. In DNA, the CDR3 is TGTGCCAGTAGTCTAGGGACAATGGGAAAACTGTTTTTT. This translates into CASSLGTMGKLFF. J is TRBJ1-4 and V is TRBV19; D might be TRBD1 (6 bases). The V gene's germline CDR1 is LNHDA and CDR2 SQIVND (reference sequence). Trimming took off 5 bases at V and 10 bases at J, with 14 bases between the two ends. The CDR3 covers 13 residues.

V is TRBV30 and J is TRBJ1-2; D unresolved. The CDR3 loop spans 13 amino acids. Trimming pared 2 bases from V and 1 base from J, leaving 8 bases between. CDR1 and CDR2 from the germline V gene are GTSNPN and SVGIG (reference sequence). CDR3 residues: CAWSIVGNYGYTF. In DNA form, the CDR3 reads TGTGCCTGGAGTATCGTCGGTAACTATGGCTACACCTTC.

This chain uses TRBV5-6 with TRBJ2-3; D gene unclear. CDR3 size: 13 residues. Trimming pared 4 bases from V and 4 bases from J, leaving 10 bases between. Germline lookup yields CDR1 SGHDT and CDR2 YYEEEE. The CDR3 nucleotides read TGTGCCAGCAGCCCCATCGTCGCAGATACGCAGTATTTT. It specifies CASSPIVADTQYF.

This sequence joins TRBV27 and TRBJ1-2; D may be TRBD1 (5 bases). V lost 4 bases and J lost 2, with 11 bases in between. Germline lookup yields CDR1 MNHEY and CDR2 SMNVEV (reference sequence). This CDR3 has 14 amino acids. DNA of the CDR3: TGTGCCAGCAGTTACCAGGGTCGGAACTATGGCTACACCTTC. Translation: CASSYQGRNYGYTF.

The V call is TRBV27, the J call TRBJ2-7; 8 nucleotides line up with TRBD2. Germline trimming cut 5 bases from V and 3 bases from J; bases unmatched to any gene: 6. The CDR3 loop spans 14 amino acids. Germline assignment: CDR1 MNHEY and CDR2 SMNVEV (reference sequence). The DNA for the CDR3 is TGTGCCAGCAGTGCCAGCGGGAGAGTCTACGAGCAGTACTTC. It yields the protein CASSASGRVYEQYF.

V is TRBV30 and J is TRBJ1-1; D gene uncertain. This CDR3 contains 12 residues. Trimming left V 4 bases short and J 3 bases short, with 9 bases between. CDR1 GTSNPN and CDR2 SVGIG come from the germline V gene (reference sequence). The CDR3 DNA follows: TGTGCCTGGACCAACGCCGACACTGAAGCTTTCTTT. Translating gives CAWTNADTEAFF. The full variable domain, rest sourced from reference TRBV30 and TRBJ1-1, is SQTIHQWPATLVQPVGSPLSLECTVEGTSNPNLYWYRQAAGRGLQLLFYSVGIGQISSEVPQNLSASRPQDRQFILSSKKLLLSDSGFYLCAWTNADTEAFFGQGTRLTVV.

The V call is TRBV6-1, the J call TRBJ2-5; D is unclear. V was cut by 2 bases and J by 7 bases, with 11 bases left in between. This CDR3 comprises 13 residues. The germline V gene has CDR1 MNHNS and CDR2 SASEGT. CDR3 protein: CASSEPDVWTQYF. The CDR3 coding sequence is TGTGCCAGCAGTGAACCGGACGTTTGGACCCAGTACTTC.

The rearrangement uses TRBV2 and TRBJ2-3; 10 bases line up with TRBD1. This CDR3 has 18 residues. V trimming: 4 bases; J trimming: 5 bases; junction bases outside the gene matches: 15. Germline V lookup: CDR1 SNHLY, CDR2 FYNNEI. DNA of the CDR3: TGTGCCAGCAGTGCGTTAAGAAAGGGGACAGGGGTGGAAGATACGCAGTATTTT. Translating gives CASSALRKGTGVEDTQYF.

The chain uses TRBV29-1 and TRBJ2-7; 9 nucleotides match TRBD2. The V and J ends lost 7 bases and 2 bases, in that order; junction bases with no gene match: 6. The germline gives CDR1 SQVTM, CDR2 ANQGSEA. This CDR3 region has 13 residues. The CDR3 sequence: CSADVAGAYEQYF. CDR3 bases: TGCAGCGCTGATGTAGCGGGGGCCTACGAGCAGTACTTC.

The V call is TRBV19, the J call TRBJ1-5; possible D gene TRBD1, 6 bases. The germline gives CDR1 LNHDA, CDR2 SQIVND (reference sequence). This CDR3 contains 15 residues. V was pared by 5 bases and J by 7 bases, with 18 bases between. As DNA, the CDR3 is TGTGCCAGTAGTCTTTACAGGACAGCTCAACAGCCCCAGCATTTT. It specifies CASSLYRTAQQPQHF. Complete variable domain (other parts from reference TRBV19 and TRBJ1-5): DGGITQSPKYLFRKEGQNVTLSCEQNLNHDAMYWYRQDPGQGLRLIYYSQIVNDFQKGDIAEGYSVSREKKESFPLTVTSAQKNPTAFYLCASSLYRTAQQPQHFGDGTRLSIL.

The chain uses TRBV5-1 and TRBJ2-3, with 8 nucleotides matching TRBD2. The germline V gene has CDR1 SGHRS and CDR2 YFSETQ. CDR3 length: 18 residues. V lost 3 bases and J lost 2; bases outside the gene matches: 14. In nucleotides, the CDR3 is TGCGCCAGCAGCTCTCAACTTGCCCTACTAGCGGTCACAGATACGCAGTATTTT. As protein: CASSSQLALLAVTDTQYF.

The rearrangement uses TRBV5-8 and TRBJ1-1; no firm D call. CDR1 and CDR2 from the germline V gene are SGHTS and YDEGEE. With 4 bases removed from V and 2 bases from J, the gap between germline ends came to 3 bases. This CDR3 is built from 11 residues. CDR3 sequence: CASSRNTEAFF. DNA for the CDR3: TGTGCCAGCAGCCGAAACACTGAAGCTTTCTTT. Variable domain in full (rest from reference TRBV5-8 and TRBJ1-1): EAGVTQSPTHLIKTRGQQATLRCSPISGHTSVYWYQQALGLGLQFLLWYDEGEERNRGNFPPRFSGRQFPNYSSELNVNALELEDSALYLCASSRNTEAFFGQGTRLTVV.

The V call is TRBV21-1, the J call TRBJ2-1; TRBD1 is taken as the D call from the table, unchecked against the DNA. TRBV21-1 is a pseudogene segment. The CDR3 has 18 residues. CDR3 in DNA: TGTGCCAGCAGCAAATGGCCAAAAGGGTCCACAGGGGACAATGAGCAGTTCTTC. Translating it yields CASSKWPKGSTGDNEQFF.

J is TRBJ1-2 and V is TRBV25-1; TRBD1 aligns across 7 bases. The CDR3 is 12 amino acids. V lost 6 bases to trimming and J lost 4 bases; unmatched junction nucleotides: 2. CDR1 MGHDK and CDR2 SYGVNS come from the germline V gene. The CDR3 loop reads CASSRDSYGYTF. CDR3 DNA sequence: TGTGCCAGCAGCCGGGACAGCTATGGCTACACCTTC.

CDR3 bases: TGTGCCATCAGAGCCGGGACAGGGAACGAGCAGTACTTC. Amino acid sequence: CAIRAGTGNEQYF. The chain couples TRBV10-3 to TRBJ2-7; 9 positions agree with TRBD1. This CDR3 spans 13 amino acids. Germline CDR1 and CDR2: ENHRY and SYGVKD. Trimming took 6 bases from V and 5 from J; bases not matched to a gene: 5.

This clone showed up just a few times. The V and J genes are TRBV4-1 and TRBJ2-7; D gene unclear. This CDR3 is built from 14 residues. Germline CDR1 MGHRA, CDR2 YSYEKL. V lost 6 bases and J 3 bases, leaving 15 bases between the germline ends. The CDR3 nucleotides read TGCGCCAGCAGACGGACCCAAGGGAACTACGAGCAGTACTTC. Translated: CASRRTQGNYEQYF.

The chain has TRBV27 and TRBJ2-7; a possible D gene is TRBD1 (6 bases). CDR3 length: 16 residues. Trimming pared 2 bases from V and 2 bases from J, leaving 16 bases between. CDR1 and CDR2 (germline): MNHEY, SMNVEV (reference sequence). CDR3 nucleotides: TGTGCCAGCAGTTTAATATCAGGGGCGCTGACCTACGAGCAGTACTTC. Translating gives CASSLISGALTYEQYF.

The chain uses TRBV7-2 and TRBJ2-3; the match to TRBD2 covers 8 bases. The CDR3 length is 15 residues. The germline V gene has CDR1 SGHTA and CDR2 FQGNSA. V lost 3 bases, J lost 4 bases, and 6 bases stayed unmatched. The CDR3, as DNA: TGTGCCAGCAGCTTTGGGACTAGTTTTCCAGATACGCAGTATTTT. Translating it yields CASSFGTSFPDTQYF. Together with reference TRBV7-2 and TRBJ2-3, the CDR3 gives the full variable domain: GAGVSQSPSNKVTEKGKDVELRCDPISGHTALYWYRQSLGQGLEFLIYFQGNSAPDKSGLPSDRFSAERTGGSVSTLTIQRTQQEDSAVYLCASSFGTSFPDTQYFGPGTRLTVL.

The rearrangement uses TRBV5-4 and TRBJ1-5, with 11 bases lining up with TRBD1. Germline CDR1 is SGHNT and CDR2 is YYREEE (reference sequence). This CDR3 has 16 residues. Trimming cost V 5 bases and J 6 bases; bases outside gene matches: 10. The CDR3 DNA is TGTGCCAGCAGTATGAAAGGACAGGGGGCAGGTCAGCCCCAGCATTTT. Protein: CASSMKGQGAGQPQHF.

This clone was observed once. The chain has TRBV6-1 and TRBJ2-7; unclear D gene. This CDR3 is 13 amino acids long. Trimming shortened V by 3 bases and J by 3 bases, and 9 bases separated the two germline ends. CDR1 and CDR2 (germline): MNHNS, SASEGT. The CDR3 sequence: CASSDPGLYEQYF. CDR3 nucleotides: TGTGCCAGCAGTGATCCTGGTCTCTACGAGCAGTACTTC.

This sequence joins TRBV5-1 and TRBJ2-7; possibly TRBD1 for D (6 bases). CDR1 is SGHRS, CDR2 YFSETQ, per germline. V gave up 4 bases and J gave up 6 bases, with 11 bases separating them. The CDR3 is 12 residues long. CDR3 sequence: CASSMTGGEQYF. The CDR3 DNA follows: TGCGCCAGCAGCATGACAGGTGGCGAGCAGTACTTC.

The chain uses TRBV2 and TRBJ2-3; D gene unclear. Germline CDR1 is SNHLY and CDR2 is FYNNEI. Trimming took 7 bases from V and 2 from J, leaving 22 bases between them. CDR3 length: 17 amino acids. The CDR3 here is CASTPLATGWPTDTQYF. The CDR3 DNA reads TGTGCCAGCACCCCCTTGGCAACGGGTTGGCCCACAGATACGCAGTATTTT.

V usage is TRBV29-1 and J usage is TRBJ1-2; weak D call: TRBD1 (5 bases). CDR1 and CDR2 from the germline V gene are SQVTM and ANQGSEA. The V and J ends lost 0 bases and 5 bases respectively, with 13 bases between them. The CDR3 loop spans 14 amino acids. The CDR3 reads CSVEDRGGDYGYTF. The CDR3, as DNA: TGCAGCGTTGAAGATCGTGGAGGGGATTATGGCTACACCTTC.

V gene TRBV7-9 combines with J gene TRBJ2-2; 9 bases line up with TRBD1. Germline assignment: CDR1 SEHNR and CDR2 FQNEAQ (reference sequence). The CDR3 totals 15 residues. V lost 3 bases to trimming and J lost 5 bases; unmatched junction nucleotides: 4. The DNA of the CDR3 is TGTGCCAGCAGCTTGGACAGGGGACTAACCGGGGAGCTGTTTTTT. This translates into CASSLDRGLTGELFF.

V and J are TRBV7-9 and TRBJ2-1; D unclear. V was pared by 1 base and J by 6 bases, with 10 bases between. CDR3 length: 14 amino acids. Germline V CDR1 and CDR2: SEHNR, FQNEAQ (reference sequence). CDR3: CASSLVSAVNEQFF. CDR3 bases: TGTGCCAGCAGCTTAGTATCCGCGGTCAATGAGCAGTTCTTC.

The chain couples TRBV5-1 to TRBJ2-7; 8 positions agree with TRBD2. The germline V gene has CDR1 SGHRS and CDR2 YFSETQ. The CDR3 runs to 14 residues. The V and J ends lost 4 bases and 1 base, in that order; junction bases with no gene match: 4. CDR3 residues: CASSQRERSYEQYF. The CDR3 DNA reads as TGCGCCAGCAGCCAGCGGGAGAGGTCCTACGAGCAGTACTTC.

V usage is TRBV28 and J usage is TRBJ2-7; D gene ambiguous. Germline V lookup: CDR1 MDHEN, CDR2 SYDVKM. Trimming pared 7 bases from V and 6 bases from J, leaving 7 bases between. CDR3 length: 10 residues. CDR3 bases: TGTGCCAGCATTGGGTCCGAGCAGTACTTC. This sequence encodes CASIGSEQYF.